The clone carrying this TCR beta chain is a singleton in its sample. V lost 4 bases and J 7 bases, leaving 13 bases between the germline ends. Germline CDR1 ENHRY, CDR2 SYGVKD. The CDR3 extends over 13 amino acids. This sample is part of a study of blood T cell repertoires in COVID-19. The data were produced by immunoSEQ multiplex PCR, yet TCRdb's version contains in-frame clones alone and is incomplete. This sample yields 380,000 or so clones, of which about 90% are seen a single time; approximately 1.2% belongs to the top ten. What was sequenced was PBMCs or T cells enriched from blood (not recorded which). V gene TRBV10-3 combines with J gene TRBJ1-2; weak D call: TRBD1 (6 bases). This receptor was obtained from a young man who had recovered from COVID-19. Here the CDR3 DNA reads TGTGCCATCAGTGTGGACAGCAACAGTGGCTACACCTTC. It translates to CAISVDSNSGYTF.